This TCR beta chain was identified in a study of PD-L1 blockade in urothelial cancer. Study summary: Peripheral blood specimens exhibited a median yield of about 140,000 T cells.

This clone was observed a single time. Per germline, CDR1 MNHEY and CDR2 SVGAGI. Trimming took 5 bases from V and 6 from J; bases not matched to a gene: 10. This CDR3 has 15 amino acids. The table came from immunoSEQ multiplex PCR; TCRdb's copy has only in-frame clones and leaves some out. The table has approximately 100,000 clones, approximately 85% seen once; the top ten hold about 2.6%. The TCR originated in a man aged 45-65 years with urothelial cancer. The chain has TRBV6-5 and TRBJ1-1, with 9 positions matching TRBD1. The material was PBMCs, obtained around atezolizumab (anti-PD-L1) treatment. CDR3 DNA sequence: TGTGCCAGCAGTGGCGGGACAGGGTCTTTCGCTGAAGCTTTCTTT. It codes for CASSGGTGSFAEAFF.